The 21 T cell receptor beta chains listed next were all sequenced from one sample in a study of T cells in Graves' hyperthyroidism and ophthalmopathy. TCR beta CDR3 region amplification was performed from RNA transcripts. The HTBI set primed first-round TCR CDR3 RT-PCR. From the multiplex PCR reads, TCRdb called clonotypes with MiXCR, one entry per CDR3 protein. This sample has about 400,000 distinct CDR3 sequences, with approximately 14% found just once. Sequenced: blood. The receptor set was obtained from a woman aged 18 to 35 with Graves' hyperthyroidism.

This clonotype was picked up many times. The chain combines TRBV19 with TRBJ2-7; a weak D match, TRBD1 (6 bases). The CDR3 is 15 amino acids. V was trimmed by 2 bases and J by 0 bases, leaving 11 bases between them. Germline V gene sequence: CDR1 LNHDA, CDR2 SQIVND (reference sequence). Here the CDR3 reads CASSIISQGSYEQYF. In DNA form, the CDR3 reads TGTGCCAGTAGTATAATCTCACAGGGCTCCTACGAGCAGTACTTC.

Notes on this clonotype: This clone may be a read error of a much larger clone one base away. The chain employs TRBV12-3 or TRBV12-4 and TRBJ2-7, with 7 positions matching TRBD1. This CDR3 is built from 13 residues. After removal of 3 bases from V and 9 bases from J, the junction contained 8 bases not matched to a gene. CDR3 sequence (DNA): TGTGCCAGCAGTTTCACGACAGGGAACGGGCAGTACTTC. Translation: CASSFTTGNGQYF.

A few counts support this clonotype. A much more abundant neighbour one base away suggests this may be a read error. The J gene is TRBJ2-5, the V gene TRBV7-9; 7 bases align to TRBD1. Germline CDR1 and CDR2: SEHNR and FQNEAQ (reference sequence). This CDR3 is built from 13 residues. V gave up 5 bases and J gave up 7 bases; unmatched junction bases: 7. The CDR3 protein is CASSAGTEGTQYF. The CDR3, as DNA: TGTGCCAGCAGCGCCGGGACAGAAGGGACCCAGTACTTC. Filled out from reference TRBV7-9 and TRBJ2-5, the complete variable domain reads DTGVSQNPRHKITKRGQNVTFRCDPISEHNRLYWYRQTLGQGPEFLTYFQNEAQLEKSRLLSDRFSAERPKGSFSTLEIQRTEQGDSAMYLCASSAGTEGTQYFGPGTRLLVL.

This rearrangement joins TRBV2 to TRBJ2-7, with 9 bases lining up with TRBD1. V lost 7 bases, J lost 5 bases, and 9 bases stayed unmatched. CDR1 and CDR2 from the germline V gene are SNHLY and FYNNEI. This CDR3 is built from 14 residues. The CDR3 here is CASTGGTGIHEQYF. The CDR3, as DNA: TGTGCCAGCACCGGGGGGACAGGGATCCACGAGCAGTACTTC.

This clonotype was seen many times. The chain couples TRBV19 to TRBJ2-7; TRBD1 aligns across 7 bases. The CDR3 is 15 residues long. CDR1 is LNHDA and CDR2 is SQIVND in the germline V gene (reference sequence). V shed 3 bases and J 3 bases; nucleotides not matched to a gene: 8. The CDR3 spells CASSMGTAQGYEQYF. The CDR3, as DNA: TGTGCCAGTAGTATGGGGACAGCTCAGGGCTACGAGCAGTACTTC.

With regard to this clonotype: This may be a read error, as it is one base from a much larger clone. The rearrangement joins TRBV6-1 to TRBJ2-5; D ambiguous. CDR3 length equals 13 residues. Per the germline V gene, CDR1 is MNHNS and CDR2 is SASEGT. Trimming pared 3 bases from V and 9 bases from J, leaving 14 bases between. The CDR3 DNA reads TGTGCCAGCAGTGATGGGCAGATGAAGGCCCAGTACTTC. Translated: CASSDGQMKAQYF.

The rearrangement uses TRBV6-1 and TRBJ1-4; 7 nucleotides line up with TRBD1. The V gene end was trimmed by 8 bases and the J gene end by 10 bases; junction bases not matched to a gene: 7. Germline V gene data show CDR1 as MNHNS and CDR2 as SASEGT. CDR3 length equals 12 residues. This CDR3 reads CASSGGGGKLFF. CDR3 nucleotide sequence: TGTGCCAGCTCAGGGGGAGGCGGAAAACTGTTTTTT.

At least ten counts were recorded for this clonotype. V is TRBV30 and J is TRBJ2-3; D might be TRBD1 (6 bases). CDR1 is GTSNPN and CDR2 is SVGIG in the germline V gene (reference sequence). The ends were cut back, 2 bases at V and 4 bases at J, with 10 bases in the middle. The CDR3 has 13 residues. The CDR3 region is CAWSSTGPDTQYF. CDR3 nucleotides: TGTGCCTGGAGTTCCACAGGGCCAGATACGCAGTATTTT.

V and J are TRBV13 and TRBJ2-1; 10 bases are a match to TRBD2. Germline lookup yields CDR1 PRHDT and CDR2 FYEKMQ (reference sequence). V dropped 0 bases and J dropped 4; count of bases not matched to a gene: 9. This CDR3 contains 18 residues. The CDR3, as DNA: TGTGCCAGCAGCTTAGGGCTAGCGGGGGACCCAGATTACAATGAGCAGTTCTTC. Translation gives CASSLGLAGDPDYNEQFF.

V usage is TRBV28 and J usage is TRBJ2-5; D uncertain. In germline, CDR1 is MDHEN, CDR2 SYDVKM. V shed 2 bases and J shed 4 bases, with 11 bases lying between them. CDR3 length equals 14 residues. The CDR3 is CASSLDGRGETQYF. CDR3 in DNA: TGTGCCAGCAGTTTAGATGGGCGCGGAGAGACCCAGTACTTC.

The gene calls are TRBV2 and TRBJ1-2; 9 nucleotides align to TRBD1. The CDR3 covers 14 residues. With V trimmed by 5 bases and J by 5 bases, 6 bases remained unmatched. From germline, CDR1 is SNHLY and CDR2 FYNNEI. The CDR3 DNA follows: TGTGCCAGCAGTTTAAAGGACAGGGGATATGGCTACACCTTC. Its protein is CASSLKDRGYGYTF.

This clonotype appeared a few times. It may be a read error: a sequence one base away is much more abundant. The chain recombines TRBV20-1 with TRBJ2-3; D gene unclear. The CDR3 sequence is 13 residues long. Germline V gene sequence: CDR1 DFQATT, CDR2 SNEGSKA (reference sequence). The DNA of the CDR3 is TGCAGTGCACTGACACTTAGCACAGATGCGCAGTATTTT. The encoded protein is CSALTLSTDAQYF.

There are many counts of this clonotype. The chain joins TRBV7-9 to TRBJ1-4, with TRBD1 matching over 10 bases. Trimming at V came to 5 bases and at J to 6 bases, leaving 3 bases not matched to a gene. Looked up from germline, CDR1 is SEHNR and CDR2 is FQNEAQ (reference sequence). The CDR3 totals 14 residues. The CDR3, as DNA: TGTGCCAGCAGCCCGACAGGGGGCGATGAAAAACTGTTTTTT. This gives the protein CASSPTGGDEKLFF.

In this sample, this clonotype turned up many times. The CDR3 coding sequence is TGTGCCAGCAGCCCGGGGGGCTCTGGGGCCAACGTCCTGACTTTC. Its translation: CASSPGGSGANVLTF. The chain links TRBV11-2 to TRBJ2-6, with TRBD2 matching 7 bases. The CDR3 is made up of 15 amino acids. CDR1 is SGHAT and CDR2 is FQNNGV in the germline V gene. The junction had 1 base not matched to a gene; V was cut back by 5 bases and J by 0 bases.

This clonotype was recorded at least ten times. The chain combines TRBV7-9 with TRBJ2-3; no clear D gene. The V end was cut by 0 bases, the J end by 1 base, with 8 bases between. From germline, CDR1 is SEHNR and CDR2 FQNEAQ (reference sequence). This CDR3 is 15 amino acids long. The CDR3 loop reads CASSLAGFGTDTQYF. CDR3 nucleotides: TGTGCCAGCAGCTTAGCGGGGTTCGGCACAGATACGCAGTATTTT.

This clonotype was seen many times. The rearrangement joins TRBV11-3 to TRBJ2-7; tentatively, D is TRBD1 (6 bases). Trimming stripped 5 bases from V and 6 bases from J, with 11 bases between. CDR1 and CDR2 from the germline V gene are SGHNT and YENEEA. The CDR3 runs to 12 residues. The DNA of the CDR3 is TGTGCCAGCAGCCAGGGGATTGCCGAGCAGTACTTC. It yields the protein CASSQGIAEQYF.

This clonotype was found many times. CDR3 DNA sequence: TGCGCCAGCAGCATGACAGGGCGCACTGAAGCTTTCTTT. As protein: CASSMTGRTEAFF. The gene calls are TRBV5-1 and TRBJ1-1; 7 bases are shared with TRBD1. V was pared by 4 bases and J by 4 bases, with 4 bases of the junction left unmatched. Germline CDR1 reads SGHRS; CDR2 reads YFSETQ. The CDR3 is 13 amino acids.

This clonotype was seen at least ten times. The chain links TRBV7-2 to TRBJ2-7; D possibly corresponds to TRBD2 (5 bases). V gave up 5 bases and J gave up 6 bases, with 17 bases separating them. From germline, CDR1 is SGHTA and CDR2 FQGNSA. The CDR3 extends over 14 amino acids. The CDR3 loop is CASSRQRSAPEQYF. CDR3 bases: TGTGCCAGCAGCCGTCAGCGGTCAGCCCCCGAGCAGTACTTC.

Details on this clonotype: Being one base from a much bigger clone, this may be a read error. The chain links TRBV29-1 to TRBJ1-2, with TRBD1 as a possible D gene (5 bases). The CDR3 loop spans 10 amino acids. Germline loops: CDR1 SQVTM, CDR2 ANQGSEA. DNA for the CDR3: TGCAGCGCGTTCAGGGTAGGCTTCACCTTC. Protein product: CSAFRVGFTF.

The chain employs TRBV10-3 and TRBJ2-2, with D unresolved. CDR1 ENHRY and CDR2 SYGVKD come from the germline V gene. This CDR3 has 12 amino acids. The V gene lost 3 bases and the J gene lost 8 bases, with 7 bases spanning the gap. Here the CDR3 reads CAISEFGGELFF. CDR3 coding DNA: TGTGCCATCAGTGAATTTGGGGGGGAGCTGTTTTTT.

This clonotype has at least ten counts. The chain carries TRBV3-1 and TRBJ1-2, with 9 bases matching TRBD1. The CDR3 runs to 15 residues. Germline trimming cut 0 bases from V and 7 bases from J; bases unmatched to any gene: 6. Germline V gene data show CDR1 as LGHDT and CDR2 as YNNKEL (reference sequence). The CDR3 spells CASSQDSGTGFGYTF. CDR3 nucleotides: TGTGCCAGCAGCCAAGATTCCGGGACAGGGTTTGGCTACACCTTC.